This TCR beta chain was recorded in a study of cytomegalovirus exposure and HLA in healthy donors. The CDR3 totals 22 residues. Germline V gene sequence: CDR1 MGHRA, CDR2 YSYEKL. The V and J ends lost 4 bases and 0 bases, in that order; junction bases with no gene match: 22. In the PCR, 60 Vbeta and 13 Jbeta primers were used. Clones were read by immunoSEQ multiplex PCR, and TCRdb kept only the in-frame ones, dropping some. The repertoire consists of some 200,000 clones, with about 80% occurring once and the leading ten covering around 1.4%. This clonotype was sampled from a girl aged 10-17 years in good health and CMV-seronegative. The gene calls are TRBV4-1 and TRBJ1-3; TRBD1 aligns across 9 bases. The sequenced sample was PBMCs. Here the CDR3 reads CASSPMTGGPLTVRNSGNTIYF. The CDR3 DNA sequence: TGCGCCAGCAGCCCCATGACAGGGGGGCCTTTGACGGTCCGCAACTCTGGAAACACCATATATTTT.